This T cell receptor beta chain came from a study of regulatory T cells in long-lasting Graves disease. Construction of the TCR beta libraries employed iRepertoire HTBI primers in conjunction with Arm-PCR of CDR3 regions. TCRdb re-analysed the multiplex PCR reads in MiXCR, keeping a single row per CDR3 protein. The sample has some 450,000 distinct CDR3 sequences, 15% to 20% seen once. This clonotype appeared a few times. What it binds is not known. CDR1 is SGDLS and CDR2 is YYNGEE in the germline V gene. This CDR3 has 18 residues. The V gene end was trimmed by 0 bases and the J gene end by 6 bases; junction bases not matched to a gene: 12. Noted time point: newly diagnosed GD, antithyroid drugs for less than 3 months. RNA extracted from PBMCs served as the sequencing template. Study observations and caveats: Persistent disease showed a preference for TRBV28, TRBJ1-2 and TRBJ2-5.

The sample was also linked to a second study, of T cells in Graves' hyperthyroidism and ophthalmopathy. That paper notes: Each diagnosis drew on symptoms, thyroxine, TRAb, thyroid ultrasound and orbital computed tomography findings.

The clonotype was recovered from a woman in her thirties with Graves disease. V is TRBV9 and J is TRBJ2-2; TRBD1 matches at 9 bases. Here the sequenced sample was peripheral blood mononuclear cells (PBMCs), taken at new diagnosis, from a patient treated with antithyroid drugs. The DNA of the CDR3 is TGTGCCAGCAGCGTAGCCGGTTGGGGGACAGGGTTGGCCGGGGAGCTGTTTTTT. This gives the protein CASSVAGWGTGLAGELFF.